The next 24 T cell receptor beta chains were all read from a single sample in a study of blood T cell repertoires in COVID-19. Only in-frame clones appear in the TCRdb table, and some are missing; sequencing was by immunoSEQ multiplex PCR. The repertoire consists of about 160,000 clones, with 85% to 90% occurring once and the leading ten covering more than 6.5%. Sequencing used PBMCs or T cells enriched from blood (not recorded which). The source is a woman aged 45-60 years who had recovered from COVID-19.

CDR3 in DNA: TGTGCCAGCTCTACGGGACAGGAGAATTCACCCCTCCACTTT. Protein sequence: CASSTGQENSPLHF. The chain carries TRBV18 and TRBJ1-6, with 8 positions matching TRBD1. With 6 bases clipped from V and 7 bases from J, the junction kept 5 bases outside the gene matches. The CDR3 covers 14 residues. The V gene's germline CDR1 is KGHSH and CDR2 LQKENI. The full variable domain, completed using reference TRBV18 and TRBJ1-6, is NAGVMQNPRHLVRRRGQEARLRCSPMKGHSHVYWYRQLPEEGLKFMVYLQKENIIDESGMPKERFSAEFPKEGPSILRIQQVVRGDSAAYFCASSTGQENSPLHFGNGTRLTVT.

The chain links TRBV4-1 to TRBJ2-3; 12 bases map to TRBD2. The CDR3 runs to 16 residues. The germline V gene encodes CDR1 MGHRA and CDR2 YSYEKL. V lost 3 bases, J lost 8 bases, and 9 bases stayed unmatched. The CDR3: CASSHSSGGAVGTQYF. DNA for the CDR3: TGCGCCAGCAGCCACTCTAGCGGGGGGGCCGTTGGTACGCAGTATTTT.

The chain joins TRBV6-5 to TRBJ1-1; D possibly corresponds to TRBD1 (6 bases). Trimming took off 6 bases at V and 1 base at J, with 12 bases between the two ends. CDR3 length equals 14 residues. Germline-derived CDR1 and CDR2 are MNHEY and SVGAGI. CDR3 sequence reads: CASRAGHQNTEAFF. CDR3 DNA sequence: TGTGCCAGCAGAGCGGGACACCAGAACACTGAAGCTTTCTTT.

CDR3 sequence: CASRTKGGGYTF. The CDR3 DNA reads TGTGCCAGCCGGACAAAGGGGGGGGGCTACACCTTC. The chain is built from TRBV27 and TRBJ1-2; TRBD1 is a possible D gene (6 bases). The CDR3 totals 12 residues. V was cut by 8 bases and J by 8 bases, with 15 bases left in between. The germline V gene encodes CDR1 MNHEY and CDR2 SMNVEV (reference sequence).

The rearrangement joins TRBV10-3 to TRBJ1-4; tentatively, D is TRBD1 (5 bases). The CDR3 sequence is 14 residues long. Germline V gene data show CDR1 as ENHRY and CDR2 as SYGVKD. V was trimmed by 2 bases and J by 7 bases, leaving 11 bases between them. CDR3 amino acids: CAISEGLGREKLFF. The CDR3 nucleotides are TGTGCCATCAGTGAGGGGTTGGGGCGTGAAAAACTGTTTTTT.

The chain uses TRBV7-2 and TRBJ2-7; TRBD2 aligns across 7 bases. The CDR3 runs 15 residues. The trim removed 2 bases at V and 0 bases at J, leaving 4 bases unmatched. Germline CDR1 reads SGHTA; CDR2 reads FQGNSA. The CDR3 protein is CASSLSGESSYEQYF. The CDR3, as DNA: TGTGCCAGCAGCTTAAGCGGGGAAAGCTCCTACGAGCAGTACTTC.

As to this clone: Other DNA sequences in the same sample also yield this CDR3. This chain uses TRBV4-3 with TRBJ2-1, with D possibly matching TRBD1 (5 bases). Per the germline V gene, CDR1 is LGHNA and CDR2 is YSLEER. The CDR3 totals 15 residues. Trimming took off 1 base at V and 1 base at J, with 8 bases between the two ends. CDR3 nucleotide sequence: TGCGCCAGCAGCCAAGGGTCAGGGTCCTACAATGAGCAGTTCTTC. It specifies CASSQGSGSYNEQFF.

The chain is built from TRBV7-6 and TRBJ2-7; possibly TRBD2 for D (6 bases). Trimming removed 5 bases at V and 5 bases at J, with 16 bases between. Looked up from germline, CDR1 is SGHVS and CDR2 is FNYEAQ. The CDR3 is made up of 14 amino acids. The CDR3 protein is CASSRMGLDHEQYF. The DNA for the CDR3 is TGTGCCAGCAGCCGCATGGGACTGGACCACGAGCAGTACTTC.

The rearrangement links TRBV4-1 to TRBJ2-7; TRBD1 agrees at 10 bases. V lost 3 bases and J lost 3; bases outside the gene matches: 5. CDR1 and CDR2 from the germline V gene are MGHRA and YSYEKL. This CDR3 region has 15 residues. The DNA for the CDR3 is TGCGCCAGCAGCCAGCCGGGACAGGGGAACTACGAGCAGTACTTC. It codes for CASSQPGQGNYEQYF.

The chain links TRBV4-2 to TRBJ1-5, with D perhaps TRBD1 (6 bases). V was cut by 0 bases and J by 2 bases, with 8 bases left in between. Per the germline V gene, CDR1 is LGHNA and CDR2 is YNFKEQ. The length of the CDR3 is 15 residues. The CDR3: CASSQEQGRNQPQHF. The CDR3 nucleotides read TGTGCCAGCAGCCAAGAACAGGGTCGCAATCAGCCCCAGCATTTT.

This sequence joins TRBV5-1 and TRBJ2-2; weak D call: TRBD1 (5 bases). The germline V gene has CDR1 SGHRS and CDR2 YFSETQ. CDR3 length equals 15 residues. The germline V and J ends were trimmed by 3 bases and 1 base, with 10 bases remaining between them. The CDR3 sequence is CASSSKTGNTGELFF. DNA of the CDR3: TGCGCCAGCAGCTCGAAAACAGGGAACACCGGGGAGCTGTTTTTT.

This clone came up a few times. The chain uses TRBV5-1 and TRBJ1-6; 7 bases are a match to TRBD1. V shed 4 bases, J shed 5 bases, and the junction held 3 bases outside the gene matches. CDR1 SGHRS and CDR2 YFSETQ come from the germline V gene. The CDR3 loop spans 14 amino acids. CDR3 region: CASSLGTDNSPLHF. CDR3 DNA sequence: TGCGCCAGCAGCCTCGGGACAGATAATTCACCCCTCCACTTT.

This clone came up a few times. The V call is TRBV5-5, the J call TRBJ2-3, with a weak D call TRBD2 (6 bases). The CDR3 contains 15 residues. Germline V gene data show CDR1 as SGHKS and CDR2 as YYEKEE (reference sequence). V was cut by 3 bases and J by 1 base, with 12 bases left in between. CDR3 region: CASSWSGPRTDTQYF. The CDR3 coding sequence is TGTGCCAGCAGCTGGAGCGGGCCCCGCACAGATACGCAGTATTTT.

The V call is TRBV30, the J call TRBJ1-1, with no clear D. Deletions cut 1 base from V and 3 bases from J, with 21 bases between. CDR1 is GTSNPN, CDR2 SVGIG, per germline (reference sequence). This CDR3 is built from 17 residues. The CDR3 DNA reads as TGTGCCTGGAGTGGACCACATCTCGGGTGGGAGGACACTGAAGCTTTCTTT. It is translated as CAWSGPHLGWEDTEAFF.

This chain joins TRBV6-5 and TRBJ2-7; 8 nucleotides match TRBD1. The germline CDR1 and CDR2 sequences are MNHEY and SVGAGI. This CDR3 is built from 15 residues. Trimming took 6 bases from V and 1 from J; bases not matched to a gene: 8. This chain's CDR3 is CASRAGQVLSYEQYF. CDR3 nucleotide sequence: TGTGCCAGCAGGGCGGGACAGGTGTTGTCCTACGAGCAGTACTTC.

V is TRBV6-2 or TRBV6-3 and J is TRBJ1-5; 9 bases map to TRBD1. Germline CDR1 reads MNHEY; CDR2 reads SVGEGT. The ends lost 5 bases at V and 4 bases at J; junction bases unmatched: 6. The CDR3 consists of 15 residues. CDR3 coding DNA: TGTGCCAGCAGTCCAACAGGGGGCAGAAATCAGCCCCAGCATTTT. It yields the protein CASSPTGGRNQPQHF.

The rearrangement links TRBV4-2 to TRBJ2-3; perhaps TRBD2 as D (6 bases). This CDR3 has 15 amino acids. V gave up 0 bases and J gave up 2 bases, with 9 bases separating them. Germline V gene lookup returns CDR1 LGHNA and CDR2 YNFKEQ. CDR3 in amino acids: CASSQEGRNTDTQYF. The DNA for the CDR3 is TGTGCCAGCAGCCAAGAAGGGAGGAACACAGATACGCAGTATTTT.

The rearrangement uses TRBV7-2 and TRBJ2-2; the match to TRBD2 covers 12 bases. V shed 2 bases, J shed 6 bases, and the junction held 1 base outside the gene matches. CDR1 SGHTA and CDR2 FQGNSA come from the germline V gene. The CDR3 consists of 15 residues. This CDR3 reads CASSLLAGGPGELFF. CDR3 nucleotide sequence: TGTGCCAGCAGCTTACTAGCGGGGGGGCCCGGGGAGCTGTTTTTT.

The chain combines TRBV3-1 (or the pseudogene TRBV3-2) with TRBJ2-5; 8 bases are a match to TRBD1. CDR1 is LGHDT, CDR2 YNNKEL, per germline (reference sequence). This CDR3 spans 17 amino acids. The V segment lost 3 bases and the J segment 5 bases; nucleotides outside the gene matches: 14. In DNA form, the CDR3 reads TGTGCCAGCAGCCAGAGATCGGGACAGGCCATCAGGGAGACCCAGTACTTC. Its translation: CASSQRSGQAIRETQYF.

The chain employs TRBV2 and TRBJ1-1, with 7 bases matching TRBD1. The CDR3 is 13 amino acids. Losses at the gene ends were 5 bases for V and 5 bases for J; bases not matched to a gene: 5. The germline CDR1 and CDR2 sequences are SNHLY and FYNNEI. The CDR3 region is CASSRQGLTEAFF. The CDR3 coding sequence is TGTGCCAGCAGTCGACAGGGCCTAACTGAAGCTTTCTTT.

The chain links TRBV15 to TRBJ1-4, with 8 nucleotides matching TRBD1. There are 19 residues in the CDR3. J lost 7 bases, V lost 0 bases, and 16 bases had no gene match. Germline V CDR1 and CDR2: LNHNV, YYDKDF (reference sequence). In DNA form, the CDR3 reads TGTGCCACCAGCAGAGATAGGAGACCCCTCCAGGGGGCAGGTGAAAAACTGTTTTTT. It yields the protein CATSRDRRPLQGAGEKLFF.

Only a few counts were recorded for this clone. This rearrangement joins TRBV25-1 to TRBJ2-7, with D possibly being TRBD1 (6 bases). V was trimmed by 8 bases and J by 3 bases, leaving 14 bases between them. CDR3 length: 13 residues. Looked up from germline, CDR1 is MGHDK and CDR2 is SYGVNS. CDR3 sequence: CASHGQGFYEQYF. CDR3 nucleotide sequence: TGTGCCAGCCATGGGCAGGGGTTCTACGAGCAGTACTTC.

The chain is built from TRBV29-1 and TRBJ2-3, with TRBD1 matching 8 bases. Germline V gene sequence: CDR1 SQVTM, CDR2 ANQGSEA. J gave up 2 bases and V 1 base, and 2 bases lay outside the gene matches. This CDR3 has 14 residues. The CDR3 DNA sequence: TGCAGCGTTGAAGGGACAGGGTCCACAGATACGCAGTATTTT. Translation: CSVEGTGSTDTQYF.

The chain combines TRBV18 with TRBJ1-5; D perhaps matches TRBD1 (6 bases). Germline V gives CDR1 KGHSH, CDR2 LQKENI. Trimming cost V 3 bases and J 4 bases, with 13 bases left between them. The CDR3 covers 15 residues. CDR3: CASSPYGGPNQPQHF. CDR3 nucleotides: TGTGCCAGCTCACCGTATGGGGGCCCAAATCAGCCCCAGCATTTT.